The 32 T cell receptor beta chains below come from one sample, sequenced in a study of OX40 agonist ivuxolimab in advanced cancers. Method: immunoSEQ multiplex PCR; TCRdb's copy keeps in-frame clones and lacks some. The sample holds about 88,000 clones, 75% to 90% seen once. The source material was CD4+ or CD8+ T cells sorted from blood, sampled in a trial of the OX40 agonist ivuxolimab. The receptor source for this set is an adult with an advanced solid tumor such as melanoma, head and neck, liver or kidney cancer.

This chain uses TRBV4-2 with TRBJ1-1, with D perhaps matching TRBD1 (6 bases). This CDR3 has 15 residues. The V gene's germline CDR1 is LGHNA and CDR2 YNFKEQ. Deletions cut 0 bases from V and 4 bases from J, with 12 bases between. In nucleotides, the CDR3 is TGTGCCAGCAGCCAAGAGGTGGGGGGCGGCACTGAAGCTTTCTTT. Amino acid sequence: CASSQEVGGGTEAFF.

This clone has a handful of counts. The chain joins TRBV4-3 to TRBJ1-2, with D unresolved. This CDR3 contains 15 residues. V dropped 1 base and J dropped 7 bases, with 16 bases sitting between them. CDR1 and CDR2 (germline): LGHNA, YSLEER. CDR3 nucleotide sequence: TGCGCCAGCAGCCAAGCTGAATGGGATCCCCGTGGCTACACCTTC. This codes for CASSQAEWDPRGYTF.

Only one count was recorded for this clone. The chain combines TRBV7-2 with TRBJ1-1; tentatively, D is TRBD1 (6 bases). V was trimmed by 4 bases and J by 4 bases, leaving 10 bases between them. Germline V gene data show CDR1 as SGHTA and CDR2 as FQGNSA. The length of the CDR3 is 13 residues. CDR3: CASSSRGGTEAFF. The DNA for the CDR3 is TGTGCCAGCAGCTCTCGAGGGGGCACTGAAGCTTTCTTT.

This chain links TRBV4-1 with TRBJ1-4; 12 bases align to TRBD1. Trimming at V came to 3 bases and at J to 7 bases, leaving 6 bases not matched to a gene. Germline CDR1 and CDR2: MGHRA and YSYEKL. The CDR3 length is 16 residues. The CDR3 loop is CASSQGQGARSEKLFF. The CDR3 bases are TGCGCCAGCAGCCAGGGACAGGGGGCGAGGAGTGAAAAACTGTTTTTT.

The J gene is TRBJ1-2, the V gene TRBV7-9; D is uncertain. The CDR3 has 16 residues. V was shortened by 1 base and J by 4 bases, with 16 bases between the two germline ends. CDR1 and CDR2 from the germline V gene are SEHNR and FQNEAQ (reference sequence). Here the CDR3 DNA reads TGTGCCAGCAGCTTAGATCCAGCGTCGGCCGTCTATGGCTACACCTTC. Protein sequence: CASSLDPASAVYGYTF.

The chain recombines TRBV7-9 with TRBJ2-5; 9 positions match TRBD2. The CDR3 extends over 15 amino acids. The germline gives CDR1 SEHNR, CDR2 FQNEAQ (reference sequence). With V trimmed by 5 bases and J by 2 bases, 6 bases remained unmatched. This chain's CDR3 is CASSGSGGPQETQYF. The CDR3 DNA follows: TGTGCCAGCAGCGGAAGCGGGGGGCCGCAAGAGACCCAGTACTTC. Based on the CDR3 plus reference TRBV7-9 and TRBJ2-5, the full variable domain is DTGVSQNPRHKITKRGQNVTFRCDPISEHNRLYWYRQTLGQGPEFLTYFQNEAQLEKSRLLSDRFSAERPKGSFSTLEIQRTEQGDSAMYLCASSGSGGPQETQYFGPGTRLLVL.

V and J are TRBV29-1 and TRBJ2-1; D is perhaps TRBD1 (6 bases). CDR3 size: 11 residues. Trimming stripped 3 bases from V and 7 bases from J, with 7 bases between. Germline V gene data show CDR1 as SQVTM and CDR2 as ANQGSEA. This chain's CDR3 is CSVDTGNEQFF. The CDR3 coding sequence is TGCAGCGTTGACACAGGGAATGAGCAGTTCTTC.

CDR3 in amino acids: CASSRQGSGVTEAFF. CDR3 nucleotides: TGTGCCAGCAGCCGACAGGGGTCGGGGGTCACTGAAGCTTTCTTT. V gene TRBV14 combines with J gene TRBJ1-1; 8 nucleotides match TRBD1. This CDR3 region has 15 residues. J lost 4 bases, V lost 4 bases, and 8 bases had no gene match. Per the germline V gene, CDR1 is SGHDN and CDR2 is FVKESK. Filled out from reference TRBV14 and TRBJ1-1, the complete variable domain reads EAGVTQFPSHSVIEKGQTVTLRCDPISGHDNLYWYRRVMGKEIKFLLHFVKESKQDESGMPNNRFLAERTGGTYSTLKVQPAELEDSGVYFCASSRQGSGVTEAFFGQGTRLTVV.

This chain connects TRBV18 to TRBJ2-1; D is uncertain. CDR3 size: 11 residues. The V end lost 2 bases, the J end lost 9 bases, and 5 bases lay between the germline ends. Per the germline V gene, CDR1 is KGHSH and CDR2 is LQKENI. The CDR3 sequence is CASSPMGEQFF. For the CDR3, the DNA is TGTGCCAGCTCACCAATGGGTGAGCAGTTCTTC.

This chain connects TRBV7-2 to TRBJ2-7, with 10 bases matching TRBD2. With V trimmed by 5 bases and J by 3 bases, 10 bases remained unmatched. The germline V gene encodes CDR1 SGHTA and CDR2 FQGNSA. This CDR3 is built from 16 residues. DNA of the CDR3: TGTGCCAGCAGCCATCCTGGACTAGCGGTGAGCTACGAGCAGTACTTC. Its protein is CASSHPGLAVSYEQYF.

This clone was seen only a few times. The chain recombines TRBV19 with TRBJ1-1; TRBD1 is a possible D gene (5 bases). Germline CDR1 and CDR2: LNHDA and SQIVND (reference sequence). CDR3 size: 11 residues. The V and J ends lost 9 bases and 1 base respectively, with 6 bases between them. CDR3 amino acids: CASQGNTEAFF. The DNA for the CDR3 is TGTGCCAGCCAGGGGAACACTGAAGCTTTCTTT.

The chain couples TRBV19 to TRBJ2-3, with D possibly being TRBD1 (5 bases). The CDR3 has 13 amino acids. The germline gives CDR1 LNHDA, CDR2 SQIVND (reference sequence). V was cut by 5 bases and J by 8 bases, with 14 bases left in between. As DNA, the CDR3 is TGTGCCAGTAGTGCAGGGCAGGGTGTTACGCAGTATTTT. This encodes CASSAGQGVTQYF.

CDR3 DNA: TGTGCCAGCAGCCGCGGAGGGTTACCTGGGGCCAACGTCCTGACTTTC. It yields the protein CASSRGGLPGANVLTF. The rearrangement links TRBV5-4 to TRBJ2-6; D perhaps matches TRBD2 (6 bases). This CDR3 is built from 16 residues. Germline values: CDR1 SGHNT, CDR2 YYREEE (reference sequence). The germline V and J ends were trimmed by 4 bases and 2 bases, with 13 bases remaining between them.

As concerns this clone: One end of the junction is discordant with germline, which a read error may explain. The rearrangement uses TRBV11-3 and TRBJ2-2, with TRBD1 matching 10 bases. Germline loops: CDR1 SGHNT, CDR2 YENEEA. This CDR3 is 12 amino acids long. The DNA for the CDR3 is TGTGCCAGCAGCTTGGGGACAGGGGTGCTGTTTTTT. Translating it yields CASSLGTGVLFF.

The gene calls are TRBV10-3 and TRBJ2-3; 9 nucleotides line up with TRBD1. V trimming: 3 bases; J trimming: 3 bases; junction bases outside the gene matches: 4. Germline CDR1 and CDR2: ENHRY and SYGVKD. CDR3 length equals 15 residues. This chain's CDR3 is CAISDSGTGTDTQYF. The CDR3 DNA reads as TGTGCCATCAGTGACTCCGGGACAGGGACAGATACGCAGTATTTT.

The rearrangement uses TRBV10-3 and TRBJ2-1; D remains unclear. The CDR3 covers 15 residues. Trimming removed 4 bases at V and 0 bases at J, with 10 bases between. Germline-derived CDR1 and CDR2 are ENHRY and SYGVKD. CDR3 DNA sequence: TGTGCCATCAGTGGGGCAGAGAGCTCCTACAATGAGCAGTTCTTC. Its translation: CAISGAESSYNEQFF.

The CDR3 nucleotides read TGTGCCAGTAGTATTCGCGGAACAACACTTGGGTCGACAGGCTATAATTCACCCCTCCACTTT. It is translated as CASSIRGTTLGSTGYNSPLHF. J is TRBJ1-6 and V is TRBV19; a possible D gene is TRBD1 (6 bases). Germline V gene data show CDR1 as LNHDA and CDR2 as SQIVND (reference sequence). V lost 3 bases, J lost 3 bases, and 27 bases lay in between. The CDR3 has 21 amino acids.

The chain has TRBV25-1 and TRBJ1-3; D ambiguous. Deletions cut 6 bases from V and 8 bases from J, with 17 bases between. Germline V gene sequence: CDR1 MGHDK, CDR2 SYGVNS. This CDR3 has 14 amino acids. The CDR3 protein is CASRKGSKTDTIYF. CDR3 DNA: TGTGCCAGCAGAAAGGGATCAAAGACGGACACCATATATTTT.

The V call is TRBV5-1, the J call TRBJ2-3, with D maybe TRBD2 (5 bases). The CDR3 covers 16 residues. The germline V gene has CDR1 SGHRS and CDR2 YFSETQ. V was shortened by 5 bases and J by 0 bases, with 16 bases between the two germline ends. The CDR3 reads CASRLQTGSSTDTQYF. The CDR3 DNA is TGCGCCAGCAGACTTCAAACGGGATCTAGCACAGATACGCAGTATTTT.

The chain carries TRBV7-2 and TRBJ2-7; D unclear. The CDR3 covers 14 residues. Looked up from germline, CDR1 is SGHTA and CDR2 is FQGNSA. Trimming pared 5 bases from V and 4 bases from J, leaving 15 bases between. CDR3 sequence (DNA): TGTGCCAGCAGCCCGCAGATAATAGGGTACGAGCAGTACTTC. Encoded protein: CASSPQIIGYEQYF.

The chain is built from TRBV7-3 and TRBJ2-5; D might be TRBD1 (7 bases). Trimming cost V 5 bases and J 5 bases, with 18 bases left between them. There are 15 residues in the CDR3. The V gene's germline CDR1 is SGHTA and CDR2 FQGTGA. This chain's CDR3 is CASSTKISGGETQYF. CDR3 bases: TGTGCCAGCAGCACTAAAATTTCAGGGGGGGAGACCCAGTACTTC.

The chain is built from TRBV5-6 and TRBJ2-2, with 8 bases aligning to TRBD1. CDR1 is SGHDT and CDR2 is YYEEEE in the germline V gene. The CDR3 totals 16 residues. Losses at the gene ends were 2 bases for V and 2 bases for J; bases not matched to a gene: 5. The CDR3 protein is CASSLLDRANTGELFF. The CDR3 DNA is TGTGCCAGCAGCTTATTGGACAGGGCCAACACCGGGGAGCTGTTTTTT.

The chain uses TRBV10-1 and TRBJ2-2; 8 bases match TRBD1. CDR1 is WNHNN and CDR2 is SYGVQD in the germline V gene (reference sequence). With 5 bases clipped from V and 8 bases from J, the junction kept 4 bases outside the gene matches. This CDR3 is built from 13 residues. CDR3 amino acids: CASSRDRQGELFF. DNA for the CDR3: TGCGCCAGCAGTCGGGACAGGCAAGGGGAGCTGTTTTTT.

This sequence joins TRBV7-9 and TRBJ1-2, with D tentatively TRBD1 (6 bases). Trimming stripped 4 bases from V and 4 bases from J, with 13 bases between. Germline V CDR1 and CDR2: SEHNR, FQNEAQ (reference sequence). This CDR3 has 14 residues. This CDR3 is CASSSADRSYGYTF. The CDR3 coding sequence is TGTGCCAGCAGCTCCGCTGACAGGAGCTATGGCTACACCTTC.

This chain uses TRBV7-2 with TRBJ2-5, with 9 nucleotides matching TRBD2. This CDR3 region has 16 residues. Germline trimming cut 5 bases from V and 5 bases from J; bases unmatched to any gene: 12. CDR1 SGHTA and CDR2 FQGNSA come from the germline V gene. The CDR3 nucleotides read TGTGCCAGCAGCCCGTTCCGATTAGCGGGAGTCGAGACCCAGTACTTC. Protein sequence: CASSPFRLAGVETQYF.

The gene calls are TRBV29-1 and TRBJ1-2; tentative D call: TRBD1 (5 bases). From germline, CDR1 is SQVTM and CDR2 ANQGSEA. Deletions cut 4 bases from V and 8 bases from J, with 11 bases between. This CDR3 comprises 11 residues. This chain's CDR3 is CSVAGGWGYTF. CDR3 DNA: TGCAGCGTTGCCGGGGGATGGGGCTACACCTTC.

The chain carries TRBV2 and TRBJ2-3; no firm D call. The CDR3 runs to 12 residues. Germline-derived CDR1 and CDR2 are SNHLY and FYNNEI. V lost 3 bases and J lost 2, with 3 bases in between. The CDR3 sequence is CASSDDTDTQYF. The CDR3 DNA is TGTGCCAGCAGTGATGACACAGATACGCAGTATTTT. Together with reference TRBV2 and TRBJ2-3, the CDR3 gives the full variable domain: EPEVTQTPSHQVTQMGQEVILRCVPISNHLYFYWYRQILGQKVEFLVSFYNNEISEKSEIFDDQFSVERPDGSNFTLKIRSTKLEDSAMYFCASSDDTDTQYFGPGTRLTVL.

The chain is built from TRBV11-2 and TRBJ1-5; 10 bases match TRBD1. Germline loops: CDR1 SGHAT, CDR2 FQNNGV. The CDR3 is 17 residues long. The junction had 7 bases not matched to a gene; V was cut back by 0 bases and J by 5 bases. The chain's CDR3 is CASSLDIVGTGDQPQHF. CDR3 sequence (DNA): TGTGCCAGCAGCTTAGATATAGTTGGGACAGGGGATCAGCCCCAGCATTTT.

This clone was seen a single time. The J gene is TRBJ1-4, the V gene TRBV7-9; D is unresolved. V was trimmed by 1 base and J by 5 bases, leaving 8 bases between them. The CDR3 has 14 residues. Germline V lookup: CDR1 SEHNR, CDR2 FQNEAQ (reference sequence). CDR3 DNA sequence: TGTGCCAGCAGCTTAGGGGTAGGAAATGAAAAACTGTTTTTT. Translated: CASSLGVGNEKLFF.

This rearrangement joins TRBV7-3 to TRBJ1-1, with 9 bases fitting TRBD1. The V segment lost 4 bases and the J segment 5 bases; nucleotides outside the gene matches: 5. The CDR3 contains 14 residues. Germline CDR1 SGHTA, CDR2 FQGTGA. The CDR3 bases are TGTGCCAGCAGCTCGACAGGGGGAGGGACTGAAGCTTTCTTT. Its translation is CASSSTGGGTEAFF.

A few counts support this clone. The chain links TRBV4-1 to TRBJ1-2; the match to TRBD1 covers 8 bases. The junction had 9 bases not matched to a gene; V was cut back by 1 base and J by 8 bases. This CDR3 region has 15 residues. Germline V gene data show CDR1 as MGHRA and CDR2 as YSYEKL. CDR3: CASSQAPGQGRGYTF. In DNA, the CDR3 is TGCGCCAGCAGCCAAGCTCCCGGACAGGGCCGGGGCTACACCTTC.

This chain uses TRBV19 with TRBJ2-1; D might be TRBD2 (6 bases). The germline gives CDR1 LNHDA, CDR2 SQIVND (reference sequence). This CDR3 has 13 residues. V gave up 2 bases and J gave up 8 bases, with 10 bases separating them. The CDR3 DNA sequence: TGTGCCAGTAGTATAATCCGGAGGGATGAGCAGTTCTTC. It specifies CASSIIRRDEQFF.